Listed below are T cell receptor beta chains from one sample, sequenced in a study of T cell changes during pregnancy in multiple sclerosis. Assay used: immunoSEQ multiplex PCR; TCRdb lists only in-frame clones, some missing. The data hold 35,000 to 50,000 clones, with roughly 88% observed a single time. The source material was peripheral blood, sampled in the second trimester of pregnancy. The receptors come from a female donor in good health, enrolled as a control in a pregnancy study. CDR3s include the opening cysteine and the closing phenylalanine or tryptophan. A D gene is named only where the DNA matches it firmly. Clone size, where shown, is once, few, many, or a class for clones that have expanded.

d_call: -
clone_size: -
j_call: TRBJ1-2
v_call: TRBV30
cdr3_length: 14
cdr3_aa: CAWSVEGEGPGYTF
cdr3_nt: TGTGCCTGGAGTGTAGAGGGGGAAGGACCTGGCTACACCTTC

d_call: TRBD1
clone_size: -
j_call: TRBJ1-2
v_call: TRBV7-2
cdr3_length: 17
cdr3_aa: CATLKGGDRGRGYGYTF
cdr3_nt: TGTGCCACCCTCAAGGGGGGCGACAGGGGGCGCGGCTATGGCTACACCTTC

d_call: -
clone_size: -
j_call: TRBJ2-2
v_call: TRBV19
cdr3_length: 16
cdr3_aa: CASSKFHGQNYGELFF
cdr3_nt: TGTGCCAGTAGCAAATTCCACGGACAGAACTACGGGGAGCTGTTTTTT

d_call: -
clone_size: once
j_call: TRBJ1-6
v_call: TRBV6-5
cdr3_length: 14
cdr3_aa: CASSRGPNNSPLHF
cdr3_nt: TGTGCCAGCAGCAGGGGCCCCAATAATTCACCCCTCCACTTT

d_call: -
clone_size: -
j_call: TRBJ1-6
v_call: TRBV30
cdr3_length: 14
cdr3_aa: CAWSPGDRNSPLHF
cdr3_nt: TGTGCCTGGAGTCCGGGGGATAGAAATTCACCCCTCCACTTT

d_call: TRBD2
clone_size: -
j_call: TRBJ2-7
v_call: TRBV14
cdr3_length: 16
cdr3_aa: CASSVRWGLASYEQYF
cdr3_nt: TGTGCCAGCAGCGTCCGGTGGGGACTAGCCTCCTACGAGCAGTACTTC

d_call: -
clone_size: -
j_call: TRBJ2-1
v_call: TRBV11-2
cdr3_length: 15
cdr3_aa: CASSLGDSNYNEQFF
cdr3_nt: TGTGCCAGCAGCTTGGGGGACTCAAACTACAATGAGCAGTTCTTC

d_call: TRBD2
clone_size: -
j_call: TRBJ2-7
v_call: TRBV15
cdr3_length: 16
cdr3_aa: CATSREAGLRFYEQYF
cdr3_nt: TGTGCCACCAGCAGAGAAGCGGGGTTGCGTTTCTACGAGCAGTACTTC

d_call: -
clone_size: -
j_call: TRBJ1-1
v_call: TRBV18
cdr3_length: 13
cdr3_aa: CASSPALNTEAFF
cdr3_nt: TGTGCCAGCTCACCAGCGCTGAACACTGAAGCTTTCTTT

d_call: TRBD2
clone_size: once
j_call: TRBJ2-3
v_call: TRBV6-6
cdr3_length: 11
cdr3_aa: CASTGLAGSYF
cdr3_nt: TGTGCCAGCACCGGACTAGCGGGATCTTATTTT

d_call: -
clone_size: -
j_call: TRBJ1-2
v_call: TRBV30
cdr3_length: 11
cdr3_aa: CAWRGAGGYTF
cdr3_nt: TGTGCCTGGAGGGGGGCCGGGGGCTACACCTTC

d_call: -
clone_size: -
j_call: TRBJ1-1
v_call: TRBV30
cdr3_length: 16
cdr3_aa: CAWSDFAGGKRTEAFF
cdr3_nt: TGTGCCTGGAGTGATTTTGCGGGGGGGAAGAGGACTGAAGCTTTCTTT

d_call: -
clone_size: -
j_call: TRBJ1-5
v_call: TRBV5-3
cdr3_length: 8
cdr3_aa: CARSLQHF
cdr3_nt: TGTGCCAGAAGCCTCCAGCATTTT

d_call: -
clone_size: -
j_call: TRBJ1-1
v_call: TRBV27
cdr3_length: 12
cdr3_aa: CASRSVGSGAFF
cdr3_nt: TGTGCCAGCAGATCCGTTGGTTCGGGTGCTTTCTTT

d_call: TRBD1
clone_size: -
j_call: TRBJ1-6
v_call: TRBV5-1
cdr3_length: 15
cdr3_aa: CASSLPGQSNSPLHF
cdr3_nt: TGCGCCAGCAGCTTGCCGGGACAGTCCAATTCACCCCTCCACTTT

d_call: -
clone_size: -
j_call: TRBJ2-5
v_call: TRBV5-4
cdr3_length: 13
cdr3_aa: CASSLAGGETQYF
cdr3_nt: TGTGCCAGCAGCTTGGCCGGGGGAGAGACCCAGTACTTC

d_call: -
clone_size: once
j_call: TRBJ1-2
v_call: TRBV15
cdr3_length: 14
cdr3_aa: CATSSEQGRSGYTF
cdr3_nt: TGTGCCACCAGCAGTGAACAGGGAAGGTCGGGCTACACCTTC

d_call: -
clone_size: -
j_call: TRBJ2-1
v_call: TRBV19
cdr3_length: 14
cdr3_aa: CASSIRREINEQFF
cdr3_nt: TGTGCCAGTAGTATTAGGCGGGAAATCAATGAGCAGTTCTTC

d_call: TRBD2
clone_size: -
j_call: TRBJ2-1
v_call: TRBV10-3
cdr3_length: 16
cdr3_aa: CAISEAVAGTYNEQFF
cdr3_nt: TGTGCCATCAGTGAAGCGGTAGCGGGTACCTACAATGAGCAGTTCTTC

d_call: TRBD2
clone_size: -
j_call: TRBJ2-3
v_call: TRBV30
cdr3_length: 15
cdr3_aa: CAWSVAGSGTDTQYF
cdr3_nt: TGTGCCTGGAGTGTAGCGGGGTCAGGCACAGATACGCAGTATTTT